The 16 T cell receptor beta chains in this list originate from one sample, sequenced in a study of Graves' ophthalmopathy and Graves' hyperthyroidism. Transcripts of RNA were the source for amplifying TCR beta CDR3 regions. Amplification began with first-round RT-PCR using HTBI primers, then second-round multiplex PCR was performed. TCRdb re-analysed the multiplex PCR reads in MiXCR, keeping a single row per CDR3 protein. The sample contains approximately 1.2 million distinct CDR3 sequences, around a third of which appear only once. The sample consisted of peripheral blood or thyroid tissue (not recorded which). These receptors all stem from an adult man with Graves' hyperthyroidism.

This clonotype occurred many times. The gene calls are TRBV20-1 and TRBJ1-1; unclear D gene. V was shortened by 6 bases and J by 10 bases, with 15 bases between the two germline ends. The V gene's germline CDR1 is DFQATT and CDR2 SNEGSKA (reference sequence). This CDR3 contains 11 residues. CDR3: CSATPGWGAFF. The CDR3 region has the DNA TGCAGTGCGACGCCAGGTTGGGGAGCTTTCTTT.

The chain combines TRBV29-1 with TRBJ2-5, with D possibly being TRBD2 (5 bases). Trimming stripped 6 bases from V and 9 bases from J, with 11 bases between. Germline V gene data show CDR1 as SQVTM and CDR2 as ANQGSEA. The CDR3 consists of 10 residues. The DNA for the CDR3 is TGCAGCGTGGAACCCGGGGCCCAGTACTTC. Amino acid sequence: CSVEPGAQYF.

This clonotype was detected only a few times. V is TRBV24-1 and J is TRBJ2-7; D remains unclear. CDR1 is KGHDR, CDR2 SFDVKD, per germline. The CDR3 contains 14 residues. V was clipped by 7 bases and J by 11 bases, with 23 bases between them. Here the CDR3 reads CATRPIVIPGLKYF. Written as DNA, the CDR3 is TGTGCCACCAGACCCATCGTCATACCGGGCTTAAAGTACTTC.

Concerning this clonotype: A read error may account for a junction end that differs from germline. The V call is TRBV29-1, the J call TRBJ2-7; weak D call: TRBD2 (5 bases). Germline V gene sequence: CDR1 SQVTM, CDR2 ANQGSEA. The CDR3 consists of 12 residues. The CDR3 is CSVSGVTGELYF. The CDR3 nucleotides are TGCAGCGTTTCTGGGGTCACCGGGGAGCTGTACTTC.

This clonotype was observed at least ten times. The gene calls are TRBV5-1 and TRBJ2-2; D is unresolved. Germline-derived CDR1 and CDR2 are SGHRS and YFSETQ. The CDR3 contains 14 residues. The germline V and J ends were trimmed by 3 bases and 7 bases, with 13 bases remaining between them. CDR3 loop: CASSSTPFDGELFF. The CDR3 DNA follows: TGCGCCAGCAGCTCCACCCCATTTGACGGGGAGCTGTTTTTT.

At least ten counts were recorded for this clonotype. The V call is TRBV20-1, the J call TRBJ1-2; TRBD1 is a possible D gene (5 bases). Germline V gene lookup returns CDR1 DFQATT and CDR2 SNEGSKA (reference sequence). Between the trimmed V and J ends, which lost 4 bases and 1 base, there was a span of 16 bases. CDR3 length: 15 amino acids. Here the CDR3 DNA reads TGCAGTGCTAAGACGTCGGCAGGGAGTAACTATGGCTACACCTTC. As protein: CSAKTSAGSNYGYTF.

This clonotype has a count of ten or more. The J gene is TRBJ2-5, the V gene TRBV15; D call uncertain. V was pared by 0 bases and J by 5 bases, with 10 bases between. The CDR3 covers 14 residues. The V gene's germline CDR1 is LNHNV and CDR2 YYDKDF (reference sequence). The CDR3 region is CATSRDRSAETQYF. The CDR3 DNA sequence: TGTGCCACCAGCAGAGATAGATCCGCTGAGACCCAGTACTTC.

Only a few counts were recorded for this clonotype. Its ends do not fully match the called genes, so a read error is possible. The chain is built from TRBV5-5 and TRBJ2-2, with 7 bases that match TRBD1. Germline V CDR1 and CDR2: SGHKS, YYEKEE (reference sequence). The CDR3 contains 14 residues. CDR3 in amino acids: CASSHRQGGGELFF. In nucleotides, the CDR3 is TGCGCCAGCAGCCACCGACAGGGCGGCGGGGAGCTGTTTTTT.

The CDR3 DNA sequence: TGTGCCAGCAGTTACCGGTCACGGGGCGCCGGGGAGCTGTTTTTT. Amino acids: CASSYRSRGAGELFF. This chain links TRBV6-5 with TRBJ2-2; D might be TRBD1 or TRBD2, each matching 5 bases. The germline gives CDR1 MNHEY, CDR2 SVGAGI. V was shortened by 2 bases and J by 6 bases, with 13 bases between the two germline ends. The CDR3 consists of 15 residues.

In DNA, the CDR3 is TGTGCCAGCAGATCCGTTAGCGGGGTCAATCAGCCCCAGCATTTT. Protein: CASRSVSGVNQPQHF. The chain joins TRBV7-8 to TRBJ1-5; no firm D call. Trimming pared 6 bases from V and 3 bases from J, leaving 15 bases between. The CDR3 has 15 amino acids. Germline-derived CDR1 and CDR2 are SGHVS and FQNEAQ.

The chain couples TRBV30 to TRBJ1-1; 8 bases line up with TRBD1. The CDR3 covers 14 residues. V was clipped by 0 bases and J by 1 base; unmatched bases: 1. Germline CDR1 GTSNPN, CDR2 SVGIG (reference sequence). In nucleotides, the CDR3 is TGTGCCTGGAGTGTGGGACAGGCGAACACTGAAGCTTTCTTT. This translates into CAWSVGQANTEAFF.

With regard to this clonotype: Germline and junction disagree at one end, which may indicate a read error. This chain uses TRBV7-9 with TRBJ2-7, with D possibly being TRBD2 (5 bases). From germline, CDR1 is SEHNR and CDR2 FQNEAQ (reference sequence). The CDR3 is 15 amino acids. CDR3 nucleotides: TGTGCCGGCAGCCCAAAGGCGAGGGATCCCTACGAGCAGTACTTC. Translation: CAGSPKARDPYEQYF.

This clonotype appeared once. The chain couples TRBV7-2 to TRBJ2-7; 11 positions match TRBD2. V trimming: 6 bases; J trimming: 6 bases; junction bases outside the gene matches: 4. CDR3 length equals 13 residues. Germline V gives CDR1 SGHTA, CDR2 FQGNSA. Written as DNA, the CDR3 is TGTGCCAGCAGACTAGCGGGAGTAGGCGAGCAGTACTTC. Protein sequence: CASRLAGVGEQYF.

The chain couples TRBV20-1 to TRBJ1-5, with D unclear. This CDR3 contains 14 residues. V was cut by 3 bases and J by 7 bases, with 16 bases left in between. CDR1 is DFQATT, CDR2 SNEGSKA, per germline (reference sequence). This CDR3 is CSASLGGYEQPQHF. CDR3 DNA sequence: TGCAGTGCTAGTTTGGGTGGCTACGAGCAGCCCCAGCATTTT.

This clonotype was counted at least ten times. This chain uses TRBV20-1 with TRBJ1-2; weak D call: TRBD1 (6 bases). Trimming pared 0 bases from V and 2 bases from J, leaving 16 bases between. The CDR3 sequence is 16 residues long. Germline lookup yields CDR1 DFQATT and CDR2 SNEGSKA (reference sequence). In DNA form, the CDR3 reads TGCAGTGCTAGAGATCTCTTGGGGGGCCTAAACTATGGCTACACCTTC. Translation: CSARDLLGGLNYGYTF.

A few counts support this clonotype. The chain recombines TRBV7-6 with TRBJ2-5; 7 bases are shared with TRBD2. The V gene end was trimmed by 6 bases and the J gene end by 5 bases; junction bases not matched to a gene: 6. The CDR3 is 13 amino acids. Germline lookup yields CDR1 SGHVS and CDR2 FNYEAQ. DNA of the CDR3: TGTGCCAGCAGTTATGCGGGAGAGGAGACCCAGTACTTC. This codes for CASSYAGEETQYF.